This T cell receptor beta chain was found in a study of T cells in narcolepsy. Study-level background: Donors had narcolepsy type 1 or type 2, or were healthy controls. Regarding the study as a whole: Same-patient CSF and blood CD4+ T cell clonotypes included HCRT-specific and TRIB2-specific autoreactive ones. Some memory CD4+ repertoires had no autoreactive clone sequences.

Comment on this clone: What it binds is not known.

Looked up from germline, CDR1 is SGHAT and CDR2 is FQNNGV. Trimming removed 1 base at V and 6 bases at J, with 7 bases between. This CDR3 region has 13 residues. The method was immunoSEQ multiplex PCR; TCRdb's version includes in-frame clones alone and lacks a portion of them. The sample gives nearly 25,000 clones, roughly 64% of which show up once; 12% is in the top ten. Sample: memory (CD45RA-) CD4+ T cells from blood. The clonotype was recovered from a human donor in good health. The chain carries TRBV11-2 and TRBJ1-5; no clear D. CDR3 nucleotides: TGTGCCAGCAGCTTAGGGGAGGGTCAGCCCCAGCATTTT. The encoded protein is CASSLGEGQPQHF. The complete variable domain, with remaining parts taken from reference TRBV11-2 and TRBJ1-5, reads EAGVAQSPRYKIIEKRQSVAFWCNPISGHATLYWYQQILGQGPKLLIQFQNNGVVDDSQLPKDRFSAERLKGVDSTLKIQPAKLEDSAVYLCASSLGEGQPQHFGDGTRLSIL.